This TCR beta chain was documented in a study of blood T cell repertoires in COVID-19 (TCRdb year 2020). Turning to the overall study: The collaborator samples originated in the United States, Italy and Spain and spanned the acute and convalescent phases of COVID-19. A de-identified subject ID, COVID-19 status, age in years and sex were almost always included in the sample metadata. A freely available public database, intended as a resource for researchers studying the immune response to SARS-CoV-2, is where the repertoires were released. The material from the prospective study consisted of cDNA or gDNA derived from T cells, B-cell-depleted T cells, or PBMCs. Where available, HLA class I and class II types were taken from metadata supplied by the sample provider and were not determined by assay-based typing. Deeply sampled blood TCRbeta repertoires from subjects exposed to, actively infected with, or recovered from COVID-19 were included in the dataset. The samples were drawn from the first 160 participants of the ongoing ImmuneRACE study and from under 1,500 subjects provided by 6 global collaborators.

With respect to this clone: Its antigen is not yet known. No base-level quality is on record; no much larger clone is a single base apart.

Whole blood was collected in K2EDTA tubes by collaborating institutions according to the institutions' own protocols. Collaborator samples were shipped for TCRbeta analysis as frozen whole blood, isolated PBMCs, or DNA extracted from either sample type. The immunoSEQ Assay, a bias-controlled multiplex PCR, was used to amplify TCRbeta CDR3 regions from genomic DNA. In the original analysis: The number of nucleated cells in each sample was estimated by amplification of reference gene primers within the assay. To quantify the absolute abundance of each unique TCRbeta CDR3 rearrangement, sequence reads were collapsed and filtered. For each sample, productive Simpson clonality was calculated by taking the square root of Simpson's diversity index across productive rearrangements. TCRdb took this table from immuneACCESS and kept in-frame rearrangements with V and J called. Such tables lack part of the clones; where checked against another copy, unresolved V genes explain under half of the gap, and the rest is unexplained. V and J calls and clone size come straight from that table; D and trimming were deduced from the DNA. The sample table shows some 52,000 clones, and about 90% are seen once. In total, the top ten clones hold about a sixth of the sample.

Results the study describes overall, beyond this receptor: Clinical and demographic metadata were provided uncurated, with the amount varying by source and participant.

The CDR3, from cysteine to phenylalanine, totals 14 residues. The retained sequence is limited to the CDR3, 42 bases, with the frame set at the first base. CDR1 and CDR2 are drawn from the germline V gene: MNHEY, SVGAGI. Deletion took 7 bases off V and 0 bases off J, with a span of 10 bases between the germline ends. Sequenced input: peripheral blood. This receptor chain uses TRBV6-5 and TRBJ1-3; the D gene is unclear. This TCR was sampled from a human donor with active COVID-19. The donor label of this sample is uncertain. The DNA sequence reads TGTGCCAGCATTAAGGACTTCTCTGGAAACACCATATATTTT. The resulting protein is CASIKDFSGNTIYF.